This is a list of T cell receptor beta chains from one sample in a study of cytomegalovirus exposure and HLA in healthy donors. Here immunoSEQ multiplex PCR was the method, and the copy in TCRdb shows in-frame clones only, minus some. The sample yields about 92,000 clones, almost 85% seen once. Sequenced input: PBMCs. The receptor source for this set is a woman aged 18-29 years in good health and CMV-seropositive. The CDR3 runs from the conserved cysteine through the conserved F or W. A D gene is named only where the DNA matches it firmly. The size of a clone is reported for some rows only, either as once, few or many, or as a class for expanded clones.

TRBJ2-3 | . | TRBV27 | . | CASSLNSLEAQYF | TGTGCCAGCAGTTTGAACTCCCTCGAGGCGCAGTATTTT
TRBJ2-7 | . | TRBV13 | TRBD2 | CASSLGTLAVSYEQYF | TGTGCCAGCAGCTTAGGCACACTAGCGGTCAGCTACGAGCAGTACTTC
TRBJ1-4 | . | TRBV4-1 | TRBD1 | CASSNRDSNEKLFF | TGCGCCAGCAGCAACCGGGACAGTAATGAAAAACTGTTTTTT
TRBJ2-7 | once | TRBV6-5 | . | CASSYSTAEEQYF | TGTGCCAGCAGTTACTCGACGGCGGAGGAGCAGTACTTC
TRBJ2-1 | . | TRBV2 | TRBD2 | CASSDPLAAPNEQFF | TGTGCCAGCAGTGACCCGCTAGCGGCTCCCAATGAGCAGTTCTTC
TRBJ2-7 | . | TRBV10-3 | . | CAIATGQTYEQYF | TGTGCCATCGCTACTGGACAGACCTACGAGCAGTACTTC
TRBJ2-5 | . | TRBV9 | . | CASSVSSQGQRTQYF | TGTGCCAGCAGCGTATCAAGTCAGGGGCAGCGGACCCAGTACTTC
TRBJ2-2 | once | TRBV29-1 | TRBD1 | CSVELGSPGQGVTGELFF | TGCAGCGTTGAGTTAGGGAGTCCGGGACAGGGAGTCACCGGGGAGCTGTTTTTT
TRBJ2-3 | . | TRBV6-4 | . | CASSDQGMSTDTQYF | TGTGCCAGCAGTGACCAGGGAATGAGCACAGATACGCAGTATTTT
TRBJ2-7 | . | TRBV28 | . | CASSLLAPLSYEQYF | TGTGCCAGCAGTTTGTTAGCGCCGTTATCCTACGAGCAGTACTTC
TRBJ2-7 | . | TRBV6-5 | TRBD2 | CASSSLAGTSYEQYF | TGTGCCAGCAGTTCCCTAGCGGGGACATCCTACGAGCAGTACTTC
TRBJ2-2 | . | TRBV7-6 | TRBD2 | CASTPRGTIVTGELFF | TGTGCCAGCACCCCCCGGGGGACTATAGTCACCGGGGAGCTGTTTTTT
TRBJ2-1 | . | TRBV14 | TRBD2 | CASSQLFGLGHNEQFF | TGTGCCAGCAGCCAACTATTCGGACTAGGACACAATGAGCAGTTCTTC
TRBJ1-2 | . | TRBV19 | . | CASSILGRVYGYTF | TGTGCCAGTAGTATCTTGGGTCGGGTCTATGGCTACACCTTC
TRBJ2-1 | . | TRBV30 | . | CAWSKGLSYNEQFF | TGTGCCTGGAGTAAAGGACTCAGCTACAATGAGCAGTTCTTC
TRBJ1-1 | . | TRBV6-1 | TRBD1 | CASSKTGIEAFF | TGTGCCAGCAGCAAGACAGGGATTGAAGCTTTCTTT
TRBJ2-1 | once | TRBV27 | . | CASSFGGSNNEQFF | TGTGCCAGCAGTTTTGGGGGCAGCAACAATGAGCAGTTCTTC
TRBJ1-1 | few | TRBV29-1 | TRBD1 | CSATTGKSATEAFF | TGCAGCGCCACGACAGGGAAAAGTGCCACTGAAGCTTTCTTT
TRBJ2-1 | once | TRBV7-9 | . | CASSFLKPTAGQWNEQFF | TGTGCCAGCAGCTTCCTTAAACCAACTGCGGGACAGTGGAATGAGCAGTTCTTC
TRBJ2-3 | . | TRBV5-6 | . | CASSPPRALVTTDTQYF | TGTGCCAGCAGCCCTCCCAGGGCCTTAGTGACCACAGATACGCAGTATTTT
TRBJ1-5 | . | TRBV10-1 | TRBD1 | CASSESTTGRNSNQPQHF | TGCGCCAGCAGTGAGTCGACGACAGGGAGAAATAGCAATCAGCCCCAGCATTTT
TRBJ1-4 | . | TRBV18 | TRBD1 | CASSRGQLNEKLFF | TGTGCCAGCTCACGGGGACAGCTTAATGAAAAACTGTTTTTT
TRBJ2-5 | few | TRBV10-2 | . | CASSGNSGETQYF | TGCGCCAGCAGTGGAAATTCGGGAGAGACCCAGTACTTC
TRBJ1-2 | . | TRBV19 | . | CASSIRRAPGGGYTF | TGTGCCAGTAGTATACGCCGGGCCCCAGGCGGGGGCTACACCTTC
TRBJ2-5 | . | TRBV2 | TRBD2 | CASSDTSGGETQYF | TGTGCCAGCAGTGATACTAGCGGGGGAGAGACCCAGTACTTC
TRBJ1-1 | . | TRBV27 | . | CASSLSPGLVTEAFF | TGTGCCAGCAGTTTATCACCGGGGTTAGTAACTGAAGCTTTCTTT